The 9 T cell receptor beta chains listed next were all sequenced from one sample in a study of shared T cell receptors in the human thymus. TCRdb's copy holds only in-frame clones and misses some; the assay was immunoSEQ multiplex PCR. The sample includes 630,000 or so clones, around 87% of them seen just once. These same data were also listed under a study on human thymus T cells.

Sequenced sample: thymocytes. These receptors were obtained from a boy under two years old with a congenital heart defect.

The chain joins TRBV4-3 to TRBJ2-1; 7 nucleotides line up with TRBD2. Germline V gives CDR1 LGHNA, CDR2 YSLEER. The CDR3 has 17 amino acids. V shed 0 bases and J 8 bases; nucleotides not matched to a gene: 13. CDR3 residues: CASSQDKPSGSGDEQFF. The CDR3 coding sequence is TGCGCCAGCAGCCAAGATAAGCCTAGCGGAAGTGGGGATGAGCAGTTCTTC.

The chain links TRBV11-2 to TRBJ2-1; a possible D gene is TRBD2 (6 bases). CDR3 length equals 15 residues. The V gene's germline CDR1 is SGHAT and CDR2 FQNNGV. Deletions cut 1 base from V and 9 bases from J, with 16 bases between. CDR3 residues: CASSLADLEEGEQFF. CDR3 coding DNA: TGTGCCAGCAGCTTAGCGGACTTAGAGGAGGGTGAGCAGTTCTTC.

This rearrangement joins TRBV29-1 to TRBJ1-1; D remains ambiguous. Per germline, CDR1 SQVTM and CDR2 ANQGSEA. With 7 bases removed from V and 6 bases from J, the gap between germline ends came to 18 bases. This CDR3 has 13 residues. The CDR3 DNA follows: TGCAGCGCTCGGGTGGCGAGCGGGGCTGAAGCTTTCTTT. Translating it yields CSARVASGAEAFF.

The gene calls are TRBV6-5 and TRBJ1-4; 8 positions match TRBD1. CDR3 length: 16 amino acids. The trim removed 0 bases at V and 8 bases at J, leaving 8 bases unmatched. Germline CDR1 and CDR2: MNHEY and SVGAGI. CDR3 nucleotides: TGTGCCAGCAGTTACTCCGGGACAGGTTGTAAGGAAAAACTGTTTTTT. It translates to CASSYSGTGCKEKLFF.

The CDR3 loop reads CASSSLDRGIKYEQYF. CDR3 in DNA: TGTGCCAGCAGTTCACTTGACAGGGGGATCAAATACGAGCAGTACTTC. V usage is TRBV28 and J usage is TRBJ2-7; TRBD1 agrees at 9 bases. CDR3 size: 16 residues. Germline CDR1 is MDHEN and CDR2 is SYDVKM. J lost 4 bases, V lost 4 bases, and 11 bases had no gene match.

The chain has TRBV6-1 and TRBJ1-1; possibly TRBD1 for D (6 bases). V gave up 4 bases and J gave up 0 bases, with 12 bases separating them. This CDR3 has 15 amino acids. From germline, CDR1 is MNHNS and CDR2 SASEGT. CDR3 in amino acids: CASSAEGGMNTEAFF. CDR3 coding DNA: TGTGCCAGCAGTGCCGAGGGGGGGATGAACACTGAAGCTTTCTTT.

This clone was seen more than once but under ten times. This chain links TRBV5-1 with TRBJ1-2; maybe TRBD1 (5 bases). The CDR3 extends over 15 amino acids. V lost 0 bases to trimming and J lost 0 bases, with 9 bases between them. From germline, CDR1 is SGHRS and CDR2 YFSETQ. The CDR3 spells CASSLAGGTNYGYTF. CDR3 coding DNA: TGCGCCAGCAGCTTGGCCGGGGGGACTAACTATGGCTACACCTTC.

The chain combines TRBV6-1 with TRBJ2-3, with TRBD2 matching 12 bases. Germline V CDR1 and CDR2: MNHNS, SASEGT. With 4 bases clipped from V and 6 bases from J, the junction kept 5 bases outside the gene matches. The CDR3 contains 15 residues. CDR3 coding DNA: TGTGCCAGCAGTGGACTAGCGGGGGTAATTGATACGCAGTATTTT. Translated, it gives CASSGLAGVIDTQYF.

In DNA form, the CDR3 reads TGTGCCAGCAGTGGGGACAGTAAAGCTTTCTTT. The encoded protein is CASSGDSKAFF. This sequence joins TRBV6-1 and TRBJ1-1; 7 bases map to TRBD1. The V segment lost 4 bases and the J segment 9 bases; nucleotides outside the gene matches: 2. Germline CDR1 is MNHNS and CDR2 is SASEGT. CDR3 length: 11 residues.